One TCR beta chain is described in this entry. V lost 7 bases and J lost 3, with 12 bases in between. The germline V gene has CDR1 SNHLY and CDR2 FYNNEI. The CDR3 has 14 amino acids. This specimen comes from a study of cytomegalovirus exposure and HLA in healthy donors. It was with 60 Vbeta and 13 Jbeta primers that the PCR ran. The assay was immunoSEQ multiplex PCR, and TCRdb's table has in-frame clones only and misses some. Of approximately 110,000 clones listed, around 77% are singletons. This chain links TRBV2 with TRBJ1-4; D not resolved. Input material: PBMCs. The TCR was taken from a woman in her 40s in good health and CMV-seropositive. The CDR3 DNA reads TGTGCCAGCAATCCCATTTCAGCTAATGAAAAACTGTTTTTT. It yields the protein CASNPISANEKLFF.